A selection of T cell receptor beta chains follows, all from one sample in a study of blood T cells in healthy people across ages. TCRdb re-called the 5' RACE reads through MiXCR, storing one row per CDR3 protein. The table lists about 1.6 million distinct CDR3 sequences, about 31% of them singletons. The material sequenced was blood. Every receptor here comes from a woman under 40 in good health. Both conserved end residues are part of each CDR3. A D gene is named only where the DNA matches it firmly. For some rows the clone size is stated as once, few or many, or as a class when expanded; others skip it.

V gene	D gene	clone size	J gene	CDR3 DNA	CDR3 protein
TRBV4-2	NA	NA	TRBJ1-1	TGTGCCGGCAGCCCGGGGATCGGCACTGAAGCTTTCTTT	CAGSPGIGTEAFF
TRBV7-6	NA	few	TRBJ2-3	TGTGCCAGCAGCTCCCCTAATACAGGGTATCTAGATACGCAGTATTTT	CASSSPNTGYLDTQYF
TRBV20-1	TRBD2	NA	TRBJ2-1	TGCAGTGCTGACGGACTAGCGGGACAAAGCTCCTACAATGAGCAGTTCTTC	CSADGLAGQSSYNEQFF
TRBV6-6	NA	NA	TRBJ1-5	TGTGCCAGCAGCCCGGACCTAAGCAATCAGCCCCAGCATTTT	CASSPDLSNQPQHF
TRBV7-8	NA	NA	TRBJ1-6	TGTGCCAGCAGCTTAGCCGTGGGGGGGAGTTATTCACCCCTCCACTTT	CASSLAVGGSYSPLHF
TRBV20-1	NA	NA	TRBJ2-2	TGCAGTGCTAGATACAGGACCGCGAACACCGGGGAGCTGTTTTTT	CSARYRTANTGELFF
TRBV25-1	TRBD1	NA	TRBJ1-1	TGTGCCAGCAGTGGCCCTCGTGACAGGGCCGAAGCTTTCTTT	CASSGPRDRAEAFF
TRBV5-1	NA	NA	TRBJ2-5	TGCGCCAGCGCGGGTGGGGACCAAGAGACCCAGTACTTC	CASAGGDQETQYF
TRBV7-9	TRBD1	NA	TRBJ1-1	TGTGCCAGCCGAGAGGACAGGGGCGCAGCTTTCTTT	CASREDRGAAFF
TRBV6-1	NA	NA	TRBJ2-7	TGTGTCAGCAGTGGTACGGCCCCCTACGAGCAGTACTTC	CVSSGTAPYEQYF
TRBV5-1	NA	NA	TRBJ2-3	TGCGCCAGCAGTCCGGGACGGGTCACAGATACGCAGTATTTT	CASSPGRVTDTQYF
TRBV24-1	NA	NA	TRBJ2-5	TGTGCCACCAGTGATTTTCAGGGGAGGTACCAAGAGACCCAGTACTTC	CATSDFQGRYQETQYF
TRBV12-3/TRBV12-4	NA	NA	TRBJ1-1	TGTGCCAGCAGTTGGGCCCAAGGTAAGGGGAATACTGAAGCTTTCTTT	CASSWAQGKGNTEAFF
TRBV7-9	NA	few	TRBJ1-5	TGTGCCAGCAGCCCTCAGGGTGTTAGCAATCAGCCCCAGCATTTT	CASSPQGVSNQPQHF